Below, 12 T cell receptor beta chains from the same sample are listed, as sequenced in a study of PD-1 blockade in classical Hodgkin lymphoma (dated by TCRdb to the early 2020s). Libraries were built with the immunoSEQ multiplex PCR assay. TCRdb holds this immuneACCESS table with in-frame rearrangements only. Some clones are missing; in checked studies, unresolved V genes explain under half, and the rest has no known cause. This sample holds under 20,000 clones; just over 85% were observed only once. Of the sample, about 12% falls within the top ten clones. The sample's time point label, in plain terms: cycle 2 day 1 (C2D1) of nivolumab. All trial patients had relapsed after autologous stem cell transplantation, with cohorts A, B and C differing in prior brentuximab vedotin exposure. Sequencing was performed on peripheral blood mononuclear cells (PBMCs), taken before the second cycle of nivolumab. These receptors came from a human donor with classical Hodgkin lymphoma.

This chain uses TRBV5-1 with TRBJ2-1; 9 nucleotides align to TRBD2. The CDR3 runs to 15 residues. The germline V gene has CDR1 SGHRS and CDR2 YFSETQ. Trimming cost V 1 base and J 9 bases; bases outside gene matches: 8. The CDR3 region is CASSLSAGGPGEQFF. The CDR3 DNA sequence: TGCGCCAGCAGCTTGTCGGCGGGGGGGCCAGGTGAGCAGTTCTTC.

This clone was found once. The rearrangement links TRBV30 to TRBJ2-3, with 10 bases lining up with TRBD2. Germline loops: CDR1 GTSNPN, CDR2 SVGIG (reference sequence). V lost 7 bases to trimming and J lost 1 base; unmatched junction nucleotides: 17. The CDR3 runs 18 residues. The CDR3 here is CAFTRGLAGVKRTDTQYF. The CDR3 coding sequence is TGTGCCTTCACGAGGGGGCTAGCGGGAGTTAAACGCACAGATACGCAGTATTTT.

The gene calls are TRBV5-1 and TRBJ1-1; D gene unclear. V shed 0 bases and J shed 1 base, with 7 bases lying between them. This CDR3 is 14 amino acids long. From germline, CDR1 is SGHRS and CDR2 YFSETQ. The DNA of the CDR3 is TGCGCCAGCAGCTTGGACGTCCAGAACACTGAAGCTTTCTTT. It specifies CASSLDVQNTEAFF.

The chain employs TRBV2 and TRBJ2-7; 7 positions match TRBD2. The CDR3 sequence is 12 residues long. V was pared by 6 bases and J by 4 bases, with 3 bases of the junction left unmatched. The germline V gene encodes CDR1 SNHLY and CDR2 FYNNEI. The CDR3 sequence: CASRLAIYEQYF. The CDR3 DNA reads TGTGCCAGCAGACTAGCGATTTACGAGCAGTACTTC.

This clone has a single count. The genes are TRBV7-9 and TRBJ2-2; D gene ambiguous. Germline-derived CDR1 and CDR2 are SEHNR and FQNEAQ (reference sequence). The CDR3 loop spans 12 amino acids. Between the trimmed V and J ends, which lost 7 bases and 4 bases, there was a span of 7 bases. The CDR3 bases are TGTGCCAGCAATGCGCTCACCGGGGAGCTGTTTTTT. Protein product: CASNALTGELFF.

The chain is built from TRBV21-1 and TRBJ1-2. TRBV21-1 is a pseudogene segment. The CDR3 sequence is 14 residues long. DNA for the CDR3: TGTGCCAGCAGCAAAAGTGGACCGCGTTTCGGCTACACCTTC. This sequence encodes CASSKSGPRFGYTF.

The CDR3 protein is CASSRENPGSDTQYF. The DNA for the CDR3 is TGCGCCAGCAGTCGCGAAAATCCGGGGTCCGATACGCAGTATTTT. This rearrangement joins TRBV5-1 to TRBJ2-3, with D perhaps matching TRBD2 (5 bases). In germline, CDR1 is SGHRS, CDR2 YFSETQ. The germline V and J ends were trimmed by 5 bases and 6 bases, with 19 bases remaining between them. This CDR3 comprises 15 residues. The whole variable domain, filled in from reference TRBV5-1 and TRBJ2-3, reads KAGVTQTPRYLIKTRGQQVTLSCSPISGHRSVSWYQQTPGQGLQFLFEYFSETQRNKGNFPGRFSGRQFSNSRSEMNVSTLELGDSALYLCASSRENPGSDTQYFGPGTRLTVL.

The CDR3 nucleotides read TGCGCCAGCAGCTTGGGGCCGACAGGGGCTGGAAACACCATATATTTT. Translating it yields CASSLGPTGAGNTIYF. The chain recombines TRBV5-1 with TRBJ1-3; 8 nucleotides agree with TRBD1. J was trimmed by 2 bases and V by 0 bases; bases with no gene match: 4. Germline CDR1 is SGHRS and CDR2 is YFSETQ. The CDR3 is 16 amino acids.

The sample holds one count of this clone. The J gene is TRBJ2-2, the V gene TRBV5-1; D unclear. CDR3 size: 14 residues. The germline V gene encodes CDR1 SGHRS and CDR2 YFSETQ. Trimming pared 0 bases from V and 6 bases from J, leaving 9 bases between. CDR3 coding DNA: TGCGCCAGCAGCTTGGTGTCGGGCGCCGGGGAGCTGTTTTTT. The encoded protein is CASSLVSGAGELFF.

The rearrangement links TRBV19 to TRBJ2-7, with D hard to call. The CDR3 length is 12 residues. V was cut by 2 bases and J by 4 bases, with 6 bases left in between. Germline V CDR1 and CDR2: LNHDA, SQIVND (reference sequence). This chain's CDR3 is CASSISGYEQYF. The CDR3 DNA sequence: TGTGCCAGTAGTATATCCGGGTACGAGCAGTACTTC.

CDR3: CASSVGVAVSSGNTIYF. CDR3 DNA: TGTGCCAGCAGCGTGGGGGTCGCGGTGAGCTCTGGAAACACCATATATTTT. The V gene is TRBV7-9, the J gene TRBJ1-3; weak D call: TRBD1 (5 bases). Germline loops: CDR1 SEHNR, CDR2 FQNEAQ (reference sequence). The CDR3 is made up of 17 amino acids. The V end was cut by 5 bases, the J end by 0 bases, with 17 bases between.

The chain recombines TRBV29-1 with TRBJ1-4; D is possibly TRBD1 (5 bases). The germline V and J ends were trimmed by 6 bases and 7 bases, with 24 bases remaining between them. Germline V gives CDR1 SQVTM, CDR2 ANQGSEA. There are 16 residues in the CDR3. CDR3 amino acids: CSVRTQAGTDFEKLFF. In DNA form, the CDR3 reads TGCAGCGTCCGGACCCAGGCAGGGACTGACTTTGAAAAACTGTTTTTT. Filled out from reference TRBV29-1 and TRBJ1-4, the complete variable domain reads SAVISQKPSRDICQRGTSLTIQCQVDSQVTMMFWYRQQPGQSLTLIATANQGSEATYESGFVIDKFPISRPNLTFSTLTVSNMSPEDSSIYLCSVRTQAGTDFEKLFFGSGTQLSVL.